This TCR beta chain was obtained from a study of T cell repertoires in cytomegalovirus infection. Looked up from germline, CDR1 is SGHDT and CDR2 is YYEEEE. V shed 4 bases and J shed 6 bases, with 17 bases lying between them. The CDR3 runs to 15 residues. TCRdb re-derived calls from the reads in MiXCR, one entry per CDR3 protein. The sample lists around 530,000 distinct CDR3 sequences, about 26% occurring once. The table lists this clonotype with a few counts. The J gene is TRBJ2-1, the V gene TRBV5-6; possible D gene TRBD2, 6 bases. The receptor was derived from a human donor in good health (CMV status not recorded). Some clones in this sample may be carry-over from other donors' samples. The specimen sequenced was PBMCs. The CDR3 is CASSPPTGVGNEQFF. In DNA form, the CDR3 reads TGTGCCAGCAGCCCTCCGACGGGAGTCGGCAATGAGCAGTTCTTC.